These 11 T cell receptor beta chains originate from one sample sequenced in a study of blood T cell repertoires in COVID-19. Sequencing was performed with immunoSEQ multiplex PCR; in TCRdb, only in-frame clones are kept and a portion is missing. The profile shows about 250,000 clones, roughly 83% of them singletons. The sequenced sample was peripheral blood. The receptors shown here come from a man aged 40-49 years with acute or convalescent COVID-19.

This sequence joins TRBV11-3 and TRBJ2-1; 9 bases are a match to TRBD2. Germline assignment: CDR1 SGHNT and CDR2 YENEEA. The CDR3 covers 15 residues. The V gene end was trimmed by 3 bases and the J gene end by 9 bases; junction bases not matched to a gene: 9. The CDR3 coding sequence is TGTGCCAGCAGCTTCCGCGGGAGGGCCAGGGGTGAGCAGTTCTTC. It is translated as CASSFRGRARGEQFF.

The V and J genes are TRBV28 and TRBJ2-5; TRBD2 aligns across 9 bases. V trimming: 3 bases; J trimming: 0 bases; junction bases outside the gene matches: 5. CDR1 is MDHEN, CDR2 SYDVKM, per germline. There are 16 residues in the CDR3. In DNA, the CDR3 is TGTGCCAGCAGTTTGTCGCTAGCGGGGAACCAAGAGACCCAGTACTTC. Encoded protein: CASSLSLAGNQETQYF.

The chain joins TRBV2 to TRBJ2-5; possibly TRBD2 for D (7 bases). Trimming stripped 6 bases from V and 5 bases from J, with 16 bases between. CDR1 and CDR2 from the germline V gene are SNHLY and FYNNEI. The CDR3 loop spans 14 amino acids. CDR3 sequence (DNA): TGTGCCAGCAGCGCCAATGGGGGGGCGGAGACCCAGTACTTC. Encoded protein: CASSANGGAETQYF.

The J gene is TRBJ1-5, the V gene TRBV12-3 or TRBV12-4; D remains ambiguous. There are 13 residues in the CDR3. Trimming took off 3 bases at V and 1 base at J, with 4 bases between the two ends. In DNA, the CDR3 is TGTGCCAGCAGTTTGGAGAGCAATCAGCCCCAGCATTTT. This gives the protein CASSLESNQPQHF.

V gene TRBV12-3 or TRBV12-4 combines with J gene TRBJ1-2; the D is unclear. Trimming shortened V by 1 base and J by 8 bases, and 11 bases separated the two germline ends. The CDR3 has 13 residues. CDR3 residues: CASSLVAAGGYTF. The CDR3 DNA reads as TGTGCCAGCAGTTTAGTCGCGGCCGGGGGCTACACCTTC.

This clone showed up just a few times. The chain is built from TRBV13 and TRBJ2-5, with 9 nucleotides matching TRBD2. This CDR3 region has 14 residues. V lost 7 bases, J lost 2 bases, and 5 bases stayed unmatched. The V gene's germline CDR1 is PRHDT and CDR2 FYEKMQ (reference sequence). The DNA for the CDR3 is TGTGCCAGCACGACTAGCGGACGACAAGAGACCCAGTACTTC. Its protein is CASTTSGRQETQYF.

This clone occurred a few times. The chain couples TRBV14 to TRBJ1-2; 7 bases are shared with TRBD1. The V gene end was trimmed by 4 bases and the J gene end by 4 bases; junction bases not matched to a gene: 6. CDR3 length: 14 residues. CDR1 is SGHDN, CDR2 FVKESK, per germline. The CDR3 nucleotides are TGTGCCAGCAGCCGGGACAGCCTCCTCTATGGCTACACCTTC. Translating it yields CASSRDSLLYGYTF.

V usage is TRBV6-1 and J usage is TRBJ1-2; weak D call: TRBD1 (6 bases). Germline CDR1 is MNHNS and CDR2 is SASEGT. V lost 2 bases to trimming and J lost 3 bases, with 10 bases between them. This CDR3 spans 14 amino acids. CDR3 DNA sequence: TGTGCCAGCAGTGAACGCCAGGGGTACTATGGCTACACCTTC. It specifies CASSERQGYYGYTF.

This sequence joins TRBV7-3 and TRBJ1-1; D is uncertain. The CDR3 consists of 13 residues. With 2 bases removed from V and 0 bases from J, the gap between germline ends came to 4 bases. Germline assignment: CDR1 SGHTA and CDR2 FQGTGA. The CDR3 loop reads CASSLYVNTEAFF. The DNA for the CDR3 is TGTGCCAGCAGCTTATATGTGAACACTGAAGCTTTCTTT.

The chain employs TRBV7-2 and TRBJ2-1, with 11 bases lining up with TRBD2. Germline values: CDR1 SGHTA, CDR2 FQGNSA. The CDR3 totals 17 residues. The V segment lost 0 bases and the J segment 9 bases; nucleotides outside the gene matches: 10. The CDR3 sequence: CASSLASRLAGQAEQFF. Written as DNA, the CDR3 is TGTGCCAGCAGCTTAGCGTCGAGACTAGCGGGGCAGGCTGAGCAGTTCTTC.

This clone was seen more than once but under ten times. The rearrangement joins TRBV19 to TRBJ2-7; no definite D call. The CDR3 covers 16 residues. Trimming pared 3 bases from V and 9 bases from J, leaving 24 bases between. CDR1 and CDR2 (germline): LNHDA, SQIVND (reference sequence). Here the CDR3 DNA reads TGTGCCAGTAGTATTTCAAGCGACCCAAAGTTACGGAGGCAGTACTTC. Amino acid sequence: CASSISSDPKLRRQYF.